The 16 T cell receptor beta chains below come from one sample, sequenced in a study of T-cell reconstitution after alpha-beta-depleted transplantation in children (TCRdb year 2016). The label giving this sample's treatment or condition can be read as: allogeneic hematopoietic cell transplantation with graft depleted of TCRalphabeta T cells and CD19 B cells. Receptor amplification or capture employed PCR. Sequenced on an Illumina HiSeq 2500. Molecular barcoding was employed in the preparation of TCR libraries, with unique molecular identifiers being used to normalize TCRbeta repertoire quantification. The public reads were reprocessed in TCRdb via fastp at Q25 and MiXCR, keeping in-frame beta chains. Rows merge per CDR3 protein into single entries with the most common DNA and genes. This sample lists approximately 650,000 distinct CDR3 sequences; under 15% were detected once. The ten largest clones capture roughly 0.84% of the sample.

The specimen comprised PBMCs, sampled before TCRalphabeta/CD19-depleted stem cell transplant. The receptors derive from a girl aged 2-10 years with congenital amegakaryocytic thrombocytopenia, due to receive a stem cell transplant.

In this sample, this clonotype turned up many times. V gene TRBV28 combines with J gene TRBJ2-3, with unresolved D. V lost 4 bases to trimming and J lost 2 bases, with 10 bases between them. Germline lookup yields CDR1 MDHEN and CDR2 SYDVKM. The CDR3 covers 14 residues. The CDR3 bases are TGTGCCAGCAGTTCACCAGCTTACACAGATACGCAGTATTTT. Translated: CASSSPAYTDTQYF.

The gene calls are TRBV5-1 and TRBJ2-7, with TRBD2 matching over 10 bases. The germline V gene has CDR1 SGHRS and CDR2 YFSETQ. The CDR3 is 16 residues long. V lost 3 bases, J lost 4 bases, and 10 bases stayed unmatched. The CDR3 nucleotides are TGCGCCAGCAGCTACCTCGAAGCGGGAGGGCCGTACGAGCAGTACTTC. This gives the protein CASSYLEAGGPYEQYF.

This clonotype was found many times. The CDR3 loop reads CASSLGRGGSYNEQFF. The CDR3 nucleotides read TGTGCCAGCAGCTTAGGGAGGGGGGGCTCCTACAATGAGCAGTTCTTC. The V gene is TRBV7-8, the J gene TRBJ2-1; the D gene is possibly TRBD2 (7 bases). This CDR3 contains 16 residues. V was pared by 1 base and J by 0 bases, with 10 bases between. Germline CDR1 SGHVS, CDR2 FQNEAQ.

V and J are TRBV27 and TRBJ2-7; D gene unclear. Deletions cut 1 base from V and 4 bases from J, with 14 bases between. CDR3 size: 15 residues. Per germline, CDR1 MNHEY and CDR2 SMNVEV (reference sequence). CDR3 amino acids: CASSLWSGGIYEQYF. The CDR3, as DNA: TGTGCCAGCAGTTTATGGTCTGGTGGAATTTACGAGCAGTACTTC.

Ten or more counts support this clonotype. The chain has TRBV11-1 and TRBJ2-1, with unresolved D. This CDR3 spans 13 amino acids. CDR1 and CDR2 from the germline V gene are SGHAT and FQDESV (reference sequence). Between the trimmed V and J ends, which lost 1 base and 7 bases, there was a span of 8 bases. The CDR3, as DNA: TGTGCCAGCAGCTTAGAAGGATGGAATGAGCAGTTCTTC. It encodes CASSLEGWNEQFF.

The table lists this clonotype with many counts. J is TRBJ1-1 and V is TRBV19; D might be TRBD1 (5 bases). Per germline, CDR1 LNHDA and CDR2 SQIVND (reference sequence). V dropped 5 bases and J dropped 0 bases, with 16 bases sitting between them. CDR3 length: 16 residues. This CDR3 is CASSYGKAGVNTEAFF. In DNA, the CDR3 is TGTGCCAGTAGTTACGGGAAAGCGGGGGTGAACACTGAAGCTTTCTTT.

The CDR3 sequence is CASSVGRGPTEAFF. Here the CDR3 DNA reads TGTGCCAGCAGCGTGGGCAGGGGGCCCACTGAAGCTTTCTTT. The V and J genes are TRBV9 and TRBJ1-1; 8 nucleotides agree with TRBD1. The V gene end was trimmed by 2 bases and the J gene end by 4 bases; junction bases not matched to a gene: 4. Germline CDR1 and CDR2: SGDLS and YYNGEE. The CDR3 sequence is 14 residues long.

This clonotype was seen at least ten times. CDR3 in amino acids: CASSFSSQNTGELFF. In DNA, the CDR3 is TGTGCCAGCAGCTTCTCGTCGCAGAACACCGGGGAGCTGTTTTTT. This chain connects TRBV13 to TRBJ2-2; D uncertain. V lost 3 bases and J 1 base, leaving 9 bases between the germline ends. The CDR3 loop spans 15 amino acids. Germline values: CDR1 PRHDT, CDR2 FYEKMQ (reference sequence).

This clonotype was recorded many times. The gene calls are TRBV15 and TRBJ2-1, with TRBD2 matching 9 bases. The germline V gene has CDR1 LNHNV and CDR2 YYDKDF (reference sequence). The CDR3 consists of 15 residues. V was clipped by 1 base and J by 8 bases; unmatched bases: 6. In DNA, the CDR3 is TGTGCCACCAGCAGAGGTTTAGCGGGAGTCTATGAGCAGTTCTTC. This sequence encodes CATSRGLAGVYEQFF.

In this sample, this clonotype turned up many times. The V gene is TRBV10-3, the J gene TRBJ2-1; no clear D. The V and J ends lost 1 base and 8 bases respectively, with 12 bases between them. From germline, CDR1 is ENHRY and CDR2 SYGVKD. The CDR3 extends over 14 amino acids. In nucleotides, the CDR3 is TGTGCCATCAGTGAGTACAAGAGTGCGGATGAGCAGTTCTTC. Encoded protein: CAISEYKSADEQFF.

This clonotype was seen repeatedly, ten times or more. The CDR3 loop is CASSQDWSAGVVYNEQFF. The CDR3, as DNA: TGTGCCAGCAGCCAAGATTGGTCTGCGGGAGTGGTCTACAATGAGCAGTTCTTC. V is TRBV3-1 and J is TRBJ2-1, with TRBD2 matching over 7 bases. The CDR3 loop spans 18 amino acids. Germline assignment: CDR1 LGHDT and CDR2 YNNKEL (reference sequence). V lost 0 bases and J lost 3; bases outside the gene matches: 11.

This clonotype occurred a few times. The gene calls are TRBV30 and TRBJ1-5; a weak D match, TRBD1 (6 bases). Germline-derived CDR1 and CDR2 are GTSNPN and SVGIG (reference sequence). The V and J ends lost 4 bases and 3 bases respectively, with 10 bases between them. The CDR3 totals 13 residues. CDR3 loop: CAWKGGDNQPQHF. The DNA for the CDR3 is TGTGCCTGGAAGGGGGGCGACAATCAGCCCCAGCATTTT. Looking up the rest from reference TRBV30 and TRBJ1-5 gives the full variable domain: SQTIHQWPATLVQPVGSPLSLECTVEGTSNPNLYWYRQAAGRGLQLLFYSVGIGQISSEVPQNLSASRPQDRQFILSSKKLLLSDSGFYLCAWKGGDNQPQHFGDGTRLSIL.

This clonotype was counted at least ten times. The V and J genes are TRBV5-1 and TRBJ2-5, with D unresolved. CDR1 and CDR2 from the germline V gene are SGHRS and YFSETQ. The CDR3 length is 13 residues. Trimming removed 6 bases at V and 4 bases at J, with 13 bases between. The CDR3 DNA sequence: TGCGCCAGCACGGTGGATGCACGAGAGACCCAGTACTTC. It codes for CASTVDARETQYF.

This clonotype has only a few counts. The genes are TRBV5-1 and TRBJ2-5, with a weak D call TRBD1 (6 bases). The V end was cut by 1 base, the J end by 5 bases, with 15 bases between. Germline V lookup: CDR1 SGHRS, CDR2 YFSETQ. This CDR3 contains 15 residues. CDR3: CASSLLGHSVETQYF. The CDR3 region has the DNA TGCGCCAGCAGCTTGTTGGGACACTCCGTGGAGACCCAGTACTTC.

This clonotype was seen repeatedly, ten times or more. This chain uses TRBV12-3 or TRBV12-4 with TRBJ1-1, with D possibly being TRBD1 (6 bases). V was clipped by 6 bases and J by 4 bases, with 15 bases between them. CDR3 length: 14 amino acids. The CDR3 coding sequence is TGTGCCAGCAGCCCCGCCGGGGGGCTCACTGAAGCTTTCTTT. This sequence encodes CASSPAGGLTEAFF.

This clonotype was counted at least ten times. The gene calls are TRBV29-1 and TRBJ2-2; 10 positions agree with TRBD1. The CDR3 is 16 amino acids. In germline, CDR1 is SQVTM, CDR2 ANQGSEA. V gave up 1 base and J gave up 5 bases; unmatched junction bases: 7. CDR3 residues: CSVEARGQGITGELFF. The CDR3 region has the DNA TGCAGCGTTGAAGCCAGGGGACAGGGGATAACCGGGGAGCTGTTTTTT.